This paragraph covers one TCR beta chain sequence. The germline CDR1 and CDR2 sequences are SGDLS and YYNGEE. Between the trimmed V and J ends, which lost 4 bases and 2 bases, there was a span of 15 bases. CDR3 length: 15 amino acids. This sample's time point: cycle 4 day 1 (C4D1), after less than 7 weeks of nivolumab. Every patient had relapsed following autologous stem cell transplantation, and cohorts differed in brentuximab vedotin exposure. Only in-frame clones appear in the TCRdb table, and some are missing; sequencing was by immunoSEQ multiplex PCR. The data show roughly 51,000 clones, approximately 72% seen once. This sample is part of a study of PD-1 blockade in classical Hodgkin lymphoma.

The TCR originated in a human donor with classical Hodgkin lymphoma. Sequenced here: peripheral blood mononuclear cells (PBMCs), sampled before the fourth cycle of nivolumab. The J gene is TRBJ1-1, the V gene TRBV9; the D is unclear. CDR3 sequence: CASSQNIGRNTEAFF. CDR3 DNA: TGTGCCAGCAGCCAGAACATCGGACGAAACACTGAAGCTTTCTTT.